The 10 T cell receptor beta chains presented below share a single source sample, sequenced in a study of T-cell reconstitution after alpha-beta-depleted transplantation in children. The TCRbeta library incorporated unique molecular identifiers. TCRdb itself ran the PCR reads through MiXCR, one entry per CDR3 protein. The data hold around 490,000 distinct CDR3 sequences, with more than 9.5% observed a single time. This specimen consisted of PBMCs, mostly from graft donor cells, obtained 180 days after TCRalphabeta/CD19-depleted stem cell transplant. These TCRs come from a female patient aged 2-9 years who had a stem cell transplant for aplastic anemia, so the T cells may come from the graft donor.

This clonotype was seen only a few times. This sequence joins TRBV7-8 and TRBJ1-1; TRBD1 is a possible D gene (5 bases). The CDR3 sequence is 14 residues long. Trimming shortened V by 5 bases and J by 3 bases, and 13 bases separated the two germline ends. Germline V lookup: CDR1 SGHVS, CDR2 FQNEAQ. The DNA for the CDR3 is TGTGCCAGCAGCCAGCTGGGGACCCACACTGAAGCTTTCTTT. The encoded protein is CASSQLGTHTEAFF.

This clonotype was picked up a small number of times. The chain employs TRBV9 and TRBJ2-2; 10 bases map to TRBD2. After removal of 0 bases from V and 6 bases from J, the junction contained 11 bases not matched to a gene. Germline V gene data show CDR1 as SGDLS and CDR2 as YYNGEE. This CDR3 spans 18 amino acids. The CDR3 sequence is CASSVDPTGTSVSGELFF. The CDR3 DNA follows: TGTGCCAGCAGCGTAGATCCCACCGGGACTAGCGTATCCGGGGAGCTGTTTTTT.

This clonotype has more than one count but fewer than ten. This rearrangement joins TRBV2 to TRBJ2-5; TRBD1 matches 8 bases. The CDR3 runs 15 residues. V gave up 3 bases and J gave up 7 bases; unmatched junction bases: 10. From germline, CDR1 is SNHLY and CDR2 FYNNEI. CDR3 loop: CASSDWDGQGPTQYF. The CDR3 nucleotides are TGTGCCAGCAGTGATTGGGATGGACAGGGACCGACCCAGTACTTC.

This sequence joins TRBV6-5 and TRBJ2-7; D gene uncertain. The CDR3 is 13 amino acids. V lost 2 bases and J lost 4, with 9 bases in between. Germline V CDR1 and CDR2: MNHEY, SVGAGI. CDR3 sequence reads: CASSYHGLYEQYF. CDR3 nucleotides: TGTGCCAGCAGTTACCACGGTCTATACGAGCAGTACTTC.

This clonotype was counted a few times. The V gene is TRBV25-1, the J gene TRBJ2-3, with 7 nucleotides matching TRBD2. V lost 1 base, J lost 2 bases, and 3 bases stayed unmatched. Germline CDR1 is MGHDK and CDR2 is SYGVNS. The CDR3 loop spans 15 amino acids. The CDR3 here is CASSEWTSPTDTQYF. The CDR3 bases are TGTGCCAGCAGTGAATGGACTAGTCCCACAGATACGCAGTATTTT.

CDR3 sequence: CATSESDTHINGYTF. The CDR3 region has the DNA TGTGCCACCAGTGAGTCGGACACCCACATTAATGGCTACACCTTC. The chain employs TRBV24-1 and TRBJ1-2, with a possible D match to TRBD1 (5 bases). There are 15 residues in the CDR3. Germline V gene lookup returns CDR1 KGHDR and CDR2 SFDVKD. V lost 4 bases and J lost 6, with 17 bases in between.

This clonotype came up a few times. The chain has TRBV5-6 and TRBJ1-2; D is unresolved. Germline values: CDR1 SGHDT, CDR2 YYEEEE. Trimming cost V 4 bases and J 6 bases, with 10 bases left between them. CDR3 length: 12 residues. CDR3 residues: CASSTWTDGYTF. The CDR3 DNA reads as TGTGCCAGCAGCACCTGGACGGATGGCTACACCTTC. Looking up the rest from reference TRBV5-6 and TRBJ1-2 gives the full variable domain: DAGVTQSPTHLIKTRGQQVTLRCSPKSGHDTVSWYQQALGQGPQFIFQYYEEEERQRGNFPDRFSGHQFPNYSSELNVNALLLGDSALYLCASSTWTDGYTFGSGTRLTVV.

This clonotype was seen only a few times. The V gene is TRBV5-1, the J gene TRBJ2-5; D is perhaps TRBD1 (6 bases). V gave up 5 bases and J gave up 1 base, with 18 bases separating them. The CDR3 spans 16 residues. The germline V gene encodes CDR1 SGHRS and CDR2 YFSETQ. This CDR3 reads CASRTSGLDSQETQYF. The CDR3 nucleotides read TGCGCCAGCAGGACTTCCGGACTGGACAGCCAAGAGACCCAGTACTTC.

The chain is built from TRBV15 and TRBJ2-7; 13 positions agree with TRBD2. The CDR3 runs to 15 residues. V lost 2 bases, J lost 7 bases, and 5 bases stayed unmatched. Germline V gene lookup returns CDR1 LNHNV and CDR2 YYDKDF (reference sequence). CDR3 protein: CATSRIGLAGAEQYF. In nucleotides, the CDR3 is TGTGCCACCAGCAGAATCGGACTAGCGGGAGCTGAGCAGTACTTC.

The genes are TRBV10-3 and TRBJ2-2; D unresolved. This CDR3 spans 16 amino acids. V was pared by 0 bases and J by 3 bases, with 11 bases between. The V gene's germline CDR1 is ENHRY and CDR2 SYGVKD. CDR3 in amino acids: CAISESVNPDTGELFF. CDR3 nucleotides: TGTGCCATCAGTGAGTCGGTGAACCCCGACACCGGGGAGCTGTTTTTT.